Reported below is one TCR beta chain. What it binds is not known. This specimen comes from a study of cytomegalovirus exposure and HLA in healthy donors. Across the whole study: According to later analysis, the same platform produced the roughly 130 validation and several hundred first-cohort repertoires. Study-wide results and caveats: The listing of roughly 160 TCR beta chains classed them as cytomegalovirus-associated. With high specificity and sensitivity, the classifier reportedly diagnosed cytomegalovirus status.

Sequencing used immunoSEQ multiplex PCR; TCRdb keeps in-frame clones, though not all of them. The sample has about 88,000 clones, 96% seen once; the top ten hold 0.6% to 0.85%. This CDR3 is built from 16 residues. CDR1 is SGHNT and CDR2 is YENEEA in the germline V gene. Trimming at V came to 3 bases and at J to 5 bases, leaving 8 bases not matched to a gene. These donors were members of the approximately 110-subject validation cohort, a group separate from the approximately 640-subject first cohort. The genes are TRBV11-3 and TRBJ2-5; 11 bases fit TRBD2. Sequencing was carried out using PBMCs. The clonotype originates from a man aged 18 to 30 in good health and CMV-seronegative. CDR3 DNA: TGTGCCAGCAGCTTGGCCTATAGCGGGAGGGTCGAGACCCAGTACTTC. This translates into CASSLAYSGRVETQYF.